This T cell receptor beta chain was obtained from a study of blood T cell repertoires in COVID-19. About the study: From the United States, Italy and Spain came samples of acute and convalescent COVID-19. PBMCs, B-cell-depleted T cells, or T cells were the source of the cDNA or gDNA that made up the material.

The CDR3 contains 14 residues. J lost 6 bases, V lost 0 bases, and 0 bases had no gene match. The germline CDR1 and CDR2 sequences are SGHVS and FQNEAQ. Per the study methods: Reference gene primer amplification in the assay estimated nucleated cell counts. The table came from immunoSEQ multiplex PCR; TCRdb's copy has only in-frame clones and leaves some out. V and J calls and clone size are copied from that table; D and trimming were computed from the DNA. The sample holds more than 95,000 clones, around 81% seen once. The chain combines TRBV7-8 with TRBJ1-1; 11 bases are shared with TRBD1. The clonotype originates from a man between 60 and 75 years old with acute or convalescent COVID-19. Sequencing was performed on peripheral blood. The CDR3 spells CASSLAGQGAEAFF. The CDR3 DNA follows: TGTGCCAGCAGCTTAGCGGGACAGGGGGCTGAAGCTTTCTTT.